The sequence of this T cell receptor beta chain was determined in a study of cytomegalovirus exposure and HLA in healthy donors. The PCR had 60 Vbeta and 13 Jbeta primers. The table came from immunoSEQ multiplex PCR; TCRdb's copy has only in-frame clones and leaves some out. This table has approximately 170,000 clones, about 70% appearing once. Findings and limits, study-wide: Sequencing likely generated an artifact that appeared as a cluster of highly shared sequence variants.

This clone was observed a few times. What it binds is unknown. The CDR3 spans 14 residues. Trimming shortened V by 4 bases and J by 5 bases, and 14 bases separated the two germline ends. CDR1 is MDHEN, CDR2 SYDVKM, per germline. The chain couples TRBV28 to TRBJ2-5, with D possibly matching TRBD1 (5 bases). Source material: PBMCs. This TCR was sampled from a woman aged 18-35 years in good health and CMV-seropositive. CDR3 region: CASSSPDSMETQYF. CDR3 coding DNA: TGTGCCAGCAGTTCCCCAGACAGTATGGAGACCCAGTACTTC.